The T cell receptor (beta chain) under discussion was sequenced for a study of identical twins. Overall study results and limits: Cross-sectional statistics, not tracking of the same donors, supported the conclusions. For monozygotic twins, models underestimated out-of-frame TCR alpha sharing. For cord blood, abundant beta clonotypes had fewer insertions, unlike memory repertoires, which showed none.

Template switching created a universal primer site, and the cDNA included unique molecular identifiers. TCRdb reprocessed the 5' RACE reads with MiXCR, giving one entry per CDR3 protein. The sample lists about 150,000 distinct CDR3 sequences; around 3.4% were seen once. This clonotype appeared many times. Antigen unknown. V lost 5 bases, J lost 3 bases, and 7 bases stayed unmatched. The CDR3 is 14 amino acids. The V gene's germline CDR1 is SGHVS and CDR2 FNYEAQ. Sample: memory T cells sorted from blood. The clonotype comes from a man younger than 35 in good health. This rearrangement joins TRBV7-6 to TRBJ2-7; 7 bases align to TRBD1. CDR3 in amino acids: CASSPGTVNYEQYF. CDR3 sequence (DNA): TGTGCCAGCAGCCCCGGGACAGTGAACTACGAGCAGTACTTC.